Listed below are T cell receptor beta chains from one sample, sequenced in a study of blood T cell repertoires in COVID-19. Assay used: immunoSEQ multiplex PCR; TCRdb lists only in-frame clones, some missing. The repertoire holds around 270,000 clones, about 87% seen once, with approximately 3.8% in the top ten. The sample was peripheral blood. The receptors here all came from a man aged 55 to 70 who had recovered from COVID-19. Each CDR3 is given with its conserved first and last residue. D genes are given only for firm matches. Expanded clones are given a class, and other clones once, few, many or no size at all.

d_gene: TRBD1
j_gene: TRBJ2-3
abundance: once
v_gene: TRBV24-1
CDR3aa: CATGGTGETDTQYF
CDR3nt: TGTGCCACCGGGGGGACAGGTGAAACAGATACGCAGTATTTT

d_gene: NA
j_gene: TRBJ2-2
abundance: few
v_gene: TRBV14
CDR3aa: CASSQIRHLAGELFF
CDR3nt: TGTGCCAGCAGCCAAATCAGGCATCTCGCCGGGGAGCTGTTTTTT

d_gene: NA
j_gene: TRBJ2-1
abundance: NA
v_gene: TRBV10-3
CDR3aa: CARRDDEQFF
CDR3nt: TGTGCCAGGCGGGATGATGAGCAGTTCTTC

d_gene: NA
j_gene: TRBJ2-7
abundance: NA
v_gene: TRBV3-1/TRBV3-2
CDR3aa: CASSQDPQVSKNEQYF
CDR3nt: TGTGCCAGCAGCCAAGATCCCCAGGTGTCGAAAAACGAGCAGTACTTC

d_gene: TRBD1
j_gene: TRBJ2-1
abundance: NA
v_gene: TRBV15
CDR3aa: CATSRVRDSYNEQFF
CDR3nt: TGTGCCACCAGCAGAGTAAGGGACAGCTACAATGAGCAGTTCTTC

d_gene: TRBD1
j_gene: TRBJ2-7
abundance: once
v_gene: TRBV3-1/TRBV3-2
CDR3aa: CASSQVRGGPTYEQYF
CDR3nt: TGTGCCAGCAGCCAAGTTCGAGGGGGCCCCACCTACGAGCAGTACTTC

d_gene: NA
j_gene: TRBJ2-4
abundance: few
v_gene: TRBV6-2/TRBV6-3
CDR3aa: CASSRTVLAKNIQYF
CDR3nt: TGTGCCAGCAGTCGGACAGTACTAGCCAAAAACATTCAGTACTTC

d_gene: NA
j_gene: TRBJ2-2
abundance: NA
v_gene: TRBV6-2/TRBV6-3
CDR3aa: CASSFANGELFF
CDR3nt: TGTGCCAGCAGTTTTGCTAACGGGGAGCTGTTTTTT

d_gene: NA
j_gene: TRBJ2-1
abundance: NA
v_gene: TRBV7-2
CDR3aa: CASSLTEVLARSNEQFF
CDR3nt: TGTGCCAGCAGCTTAACAGAGGTACTAGCCAGGAGCAATGAGCAGTTCTTC

d_gene: TRBD2
j_gene: TRBJ2-5
abundance: NA
v_gene: TRBV6-2/TRBV6-3
CDR3aa: CASSKRPGLAQETQYF
CDR3nt: TGTGCCAGCAGCAAACGTCCGGGACTAGCCCAAGAGACCCAGTACTTC

d_gene: NA
j_gene: TRBJ2-7
abundance: NA
v_gene: TRBV6-2/TRBV6-3
CDR3aa: CASSYLRDTSEQYF
CDR3nt: TGTGCCAGCAGTTACCTCCGGGACACTTCCGAGCAGTACTTC

d_gene: NA
j_gene: TRBJ2-2
abundance: NA
v_gene: TRBV29-1
CDR3aa: CSVEDLGVGELFF
CDR3nt: TGCAGCGTTGAAGATCTGGGAGTCGGGGAGCTGTTTTTT

d_gene: TRBD2
j_gene: TRBJ2-1
abundance: NA
v_gene: TRBV5-5
CDR3aa: CASSRTSGGAHEQFF
CDR3nt: TGTGCCAGCAGCCGGACTAGCGGGGGGGCCCATGAGCAGTTCTTC

d_gene: TRBD2
j_gene: TRBJ2-1
abundance: few
v_gene: TRBV24-1
CDR3aa: CATSDASGGAPNEQFF
CDR3nt: TGTGCCACCAGTGATGCTAGCGGGGGGGCCCCCAATGAGCAGTTCTTC

d_gene: NA
j_gene: TRBJ2-5
abundance: NA
v_gene: TRBV7-9
CDR3aa: CASSPVGGGAQETQYF
CDR3nt: TGTGCCAGCAGCCCCGTGGGGGGAGGTGCCCAAGAGACCCAGTACTTC

d_gene: TRBD2
j_gene: TRBJ2-7
abundance: NA
v_gene: TRBV7-2
CDR3aa: CASSPTPSGGSLQYF
CDR3nt: TGTGCCAGCAGCCCCACGCCTAGCGGGGGGTCCCTTCAGTACTTC

d_gene: TRBD2
j_gene: TRBJ2-3
abundance: NA
v_gene: TRBV19
CDR3aa: CASSKSGTTDTQYF
CDR3nt: TGTGCCAGTAGCAAAAGCGGGACCACAGATACGCAGTATTTT

d_gene: TRBD1
j_gene: TRBJ2-7
abundance: NA
v_gene: TRBV23-1
CDR3aa: CASSGDRCSYEQYF
CDR3nt: TGCGCCAGCAGTGGGGACAGGTGTTCCTACGAGCAGTACTTC

d_gene: NA
j_gene: TRBJ1-1
abundance: NA
v_gene: TRBV7-8
CDR3aa: CASSPRVNTEAFF
CDR3nt: TGTGCCAGCAGCCCCCGGGTTAACACTGAAGCTTTCTTT

d_gene: NA
j_gene: TRBJ2-3
abundance: NA
v_gene: TRBV7-3
CDR3aa: CASSFGGPTDTQYF
CDR3nt: TGTGCCAGCAGCTTCGGGGGGCCCACAGATACGCAGTATTTT